Here is one TCR beta chain with its context. Measured with immunoSEQ multiplex PCR; TCRdb has only the in-frame clones, and not every one. The data hold about 60,000 clones, with 84% observed a single time. These data come from a study of T cell responses to AZD1222 COVID-19 vaccine. Germline V gene data show CDR1 as SGHAT and CDR2 as FQNNGV. This CDR3 contains 14 residues. Trimming cost V 0 bases and J 6 bases, with 8 bases left between them. Specimen: peripheral blood, collected on day 0 of AZD1222 vaccination. This receptor was taken from an adult in good health. The chain has TRBV11-2 and TRBJ2-2; no clear D. CDR3 in DNA: TGTGCCAGCAGCTTAGAGCGGTGGGCCGGGGAGCTGTTTTTT. Protein product: CASSLERWAGELFF.